This TCR beta chain was retrieved from a study of blood T cell repertoires in COVID-19. Study context: Donors in the United States, Italy and Spain gave samples during acute or convalescent COVID-19.

This CDR3 has 18 residues. CDR1 and CDR2 (germline): MGHRA, YSYEKL. With 1 base clipped from V and 8 bases from J, the junction kept 10 bases outside the gene matches. Sequencing was performed with immunoSEQ multiplex PCR; in TCRdb, only in-frame clones are kept and a portion is missing. The data hold 200,000 to 300,000 clones, with around nine tenths observed a single time. This TCR was sampled from a woman aged 60-70 years who had recovered from COVID-19. The source material was peripheral blood. The chain is built from TRBV4-1 and TRBJ2-2; TRBD2 aligns across 13 bases. CDR3 nucleotide sequence: TGCGCCAGCAGCCAAGTTCCTGCTGGGACTAGCGGGAAAGGGGAGCTGTTTTTT. Its protein is CASSQVPAGTSGKGELFF.